This is a list of T cell receptor beta chains from one sample in a study of T cell repertoires in cytomegalovirus infection. TCRdb used MiXCR to reprocess the reads, holding one entry per CDR3 protein. The data hold approximately 110,000 distinct CDR3 sequences, with roughly a tenth observed a single time. Antigens of these TCRs are unknown. Sequencing was performed on PBMCs, sequenced either directly or after in vitro stimulation (not recorded which). Every receptor here comes from a human donor in good health (CMV status not recorded). Some clones in this sample may be carry-over from other donors' samples. Each CDR3 is given with its conserved first and last residue. D genes are given only for firm matches. Size values are once, few and many counts, or a class for expanded clones, and some rows have none.

j_call: TRBJ1-5
v_call: TRBV6-1
clone_size: many
d_call: -
cdr3_nt: TGTGCCAGCAGTGAAGCAGGGGGCAATCAGCCCCAGCATTTT
cdr3_aa: CASSEAGGNQPQHF

j_call: TRBJ2-1
v_call: TRBV4-3
clone_size: many
d_call: TRBD2
cdr3_nt: TGCGCCAGCAGCCAAGAGGGCGGGAGGGCCGGCAATGAGCAGTTCTTC
cdr3_aa: CASSQEGGRAGNEQFF

j_call: TRBJ2-5
v_call: TRBV7-8
clone_size: many
d_call: -
cdr3_nt: TGTGCCAGCAGCTTACGAGGGGGGGTACGGGAGACCCAGTACTTC
cdr3_aa: CASSLRGGVRETQYF

j_call: TRBJ2-1
v_call: TRBV7-2
clone_size: few
d_call: -
cdr3_nt: TGTGCCAGCAGCTTAGGGACGACCGCAGGACGGACCCGGAGGTACAATGAGCAGTTCTTC
cdr3_aa: CASSLGTTAGRTRRYNEQFF

j_call: TRBJ2-5
v_call: TRBV2
clone_size: many
d_call: -
cdr3_nt: TGTGCCAGCAGCCCCTTCCTCGAAGAGACCCAGTACTTC
cdr3_aa: CASSPFLEETQYF

j_call: TRBJ1-5
v_call: TRBV6-1
clone_size: many
d_call: -
cdr3_nt: TGTGCCACACTTCCGCCCGTTTATAGCAATCAGCCCCAGCATTTT
cdr3_aa: CATLPPVYSNQPQHF

j_call: TRBJ2-7
v_call: TRBV3-1
clone_size: -
d_call: TRBD2
cdr3_nt: TGTGCCAGCTCTGAAGAGGCCGGACTAGCGGGAGCTGGATTCTACGAGCAGTACTTC
cdr3_aa: CASSEEAGLAGAGFYEQYF

j_call: TRBJ2-3
v_call: TRBV24-1
clone_size: few
d_call: -
cdr3_nt: TGTGCCACCAGTGATTTGCAGGGAGATGAAGGGGATACGCAGTATTTT
cdr3_aa: CATSDLQGDEGDTQYF

j_call: TRBJ1-2
v_call: TRBV5-6
clone_size: -
d_call: -
cdr3_nt: TGTGCCAGCAGCTTGAGTCGGAAAAACTATGGCTACACCTTC
cdr3_aa: CASSLSRKNYGYTF

j_call: TRBJ2-2
v_call: TRBV7-8
clone_size: many
d_call: -
cdr3_nt: TGTGCCAGCAGCTTAATAGAGTACACCGGGGAGCTGTTTTTT
cdr3_aa: CASSLIEYTGELFF

j_call: TRBJ2-4
v_call: TRBV30
clone_size: -
d_call: TRBD2
cdr3_nt: TGTGCCTGGAGTGTTGACCTAGCGGGAGGGGATGTAAACATTCAGTACTTC
cdr3_aa: CAWSVDLAGGDVNIQYF

j_call: TRBJ2-1
v_call: TRBV19
clone_size: -
d_call: TRBD2
cdr3_nt: TGTGCCAGTACAAGCGGGACCTACAATGAGCAGTTCTTC
cdr3_aa: CASTSGTYNEQFF

j_call: TRBJ1-2
v_call: TRBV15
clone_size: many
d_call: -
cdr3_nt: TGTGCCACCAGCCCCGGGGCGAGTCAGACTCACTATGGCTACACCTTC
cdr3_aa: CATSPGASQTHYGYTF

j_call: TRBJ1-6
v_call: TRBV7-8
clone_size: many
d_call: TRBD1
cdr3_nt: TGTGCCAGCAGCCCAGGACAGGTTACCCACTATAATTCACCCCTCCACTTT
cdr3_aa: CASSPGQVTHYNSPLHF

j_call: TRBJ2-1
v_call: TRBV5-6
clone_size: many
d_call: -
cdr3_nt: TGTGCCAGCAGCTTCGGAGATCTTGAGCAGTTCTTC
cdr3_aa: CASSFGDLEQFF

j_call: TRBJ2-7
v_call: TRBV6-1
clone_size: many
d_call: -
cdr3_nt: TGTGCCAGCTGCCGGGACCAGACCTACGAGCAGTACTTC
cdr3_aa: CASCRDQTYEQYF

j_call: TRBJ1-1
v_call: TRBV11-2
clone_size: -
d_call: -
cdr3_nt: TGTGCCAGCTCACTGACGCAGGCCCACACTGAAGCTTTCTTT
cdr3_aa: CASSLTQAHTEAFF

j_call: TRBJ2-3
v_call: TRBV6-1
clone_size: many
d_call: -
cdr3_nt: TGTGCCAGCGGAAGGTCGAGGTCCACAGATACGCAGTATTTT
cdr3_aa: CASGRSRSTDTQYF

j_call: TRBJ1-1
v_call: TRBV7-6
clone_size: -
d_call: -
cdr3_nt: TGTGCCAGCAGCTTAACGTTAGAGTCTGAAGCTTTCTTT
cdr3_aa: CASSLTLESEAFF

j_call: TRBJ2-3
v_call: TRBV28
clone_size: many
d_call: -
cdr3_nt: TGTGCCAGCAGTTTGGCTAGTCAAGGTCCCGATACGCAGTATTTT
cdr3_aa: CASSLASQGPDTQYF

j_call: TRBJ2-3
v_call: TRBV7-2
clone_size: few
d_call: TRBD1
cdr3_nt: TGTGCCAGCAGCCTCGGACAGGGCTACGCAGATACGCAGTATTTT
cdr3_aa: CASSLGQGYADTQYF

j_call: TRBJ1-1
v_call: TRBV7-8
clone_size: many
d_call: -
cdr3_nt: TGTGCCAGCAGCTTACAACCCCCCAGGGGAGGAACTGAAGCTTTCTTT
cdr3_aa: CASSLQPPRGGTEAFF

j_call: TRBJ2-2
v_call: TRBV7-2
clone_size: many
d_call: -
cdr3_nt: TGTGCCAGCCCAAAAGCCCCTCGACGAGTGAACACCGGGGAGCTGTTTTTT
cdr3_aa: CASPKAPRRVNTGELFF

j_call: TRBJ1-5
v_call: TRBV19
clone_size: few
d_call: -
cdr3_nt: TGTGCCAGTAGTTCCTCCGGGCCTCCTGGCAATCAGCCCCAGCATTTT
cdr3_aa: CASSSSGPPGNQPQHF

j_call: TRBJ2-5
v_call: TRBV5-1
clone_size: -
d_call: -
cdr3_nt: TGCGCCAGCAGCTTGGGGTCTAGCGGAGGGGGAGAGACCCAGTACTTC
cdr3_aa: CASSLGSSGGGETQYF

j_call: TRBJ2-3
v_call: TRBV2
clone_size: many
d_call: -
cdr3_nt: TGTGCCAGCAGTGAAGAGGTCACAGATACGCAGTATTTT
cdr3_aa: CASSEEVTDTQYF

j_call: TRBJ2-7
v_call: TRBV7-2
clone_size: many
d_call: TRBD2
cdr3_nt: TGTGCCAGCAGCTCCCCCAGGACTAGCGGCTACGAGCAGTACTTC
cdr3_aa: CASSSPRTSGYEQYF

j_call: TRBJ2-7
v_call: TRBV6-6
clone_size: -
d_call: -
cdr3_nt: TGTGCCAGCAGTTGGGGTAGGGGCGGCTACGAGCAGTACTTC
cdr3_aa: CASSWGRGGYEQYF

j_call: TRBJ2-5
v_call: TRBV6-1
clone_size: few
d_call: -
cdr3_nt: TGTGCCAGCAGTGATATAACAGTGCAAGAGACCCAGTACTTC
cdr3_aa: CASSDITVQETQYF

j_call: TRBJ2-1
v_call: TRBV7-2
clone_size: many
d_call: -
cdr3_nt: TGTGCCAGCCGAAATTACAATGAGCAGTTCTTC
cdr3_aa: CASRNYNEQFF

j_call: TRBJ1-1
v_call: TRBV28
clone_size: many
d_call: -
cdr3_nt: TGTGCCAGCAGTTTAGTCGGGGGCTGGCGGGCTTTCTTT
cdr3_aa: CASSLVGGWRAFF

j_call: TRBJ1-3
v_call: TRBV4-1
clone_size: few
d_call: TRBD1
cdr3_nt: TGTGCCAGCAGCCAACCGACAGGGACCTCTGGAAACACCATATATTTT
cdr3_aa: CASSQPTGTSGNTIYF

j_call: TRBJ2-2
v_call: TRBV24-1
clone_size: -
d_call: -
cdr3_nt: TGTGCCACCAGTGAACCTTGGAACACCGGGGAGCTGTTTTTT
cdr3_aa: CATSEPWNTGELFF

j_call: TRBJ1-5
v_call: TRBV27
clone_size: few
d_call: -
cdr3_nt: TGTGCCAGCTCCCCGACAGTTTTCAATCAGCCCCAGCATTTT
cdr3_aa: CASSPTVFNQPQHF

j_call: TRBJ2-7
v_call: TRBV7-2
clone_size: many
d_call: TRBD2
cdr3_nt: TGTGCCAGCAGCCCCAGTTCTAGCGGGAGGGGGGAGCAGTACTTC
cdr3_aa: CASSPSSSGRGEQYF

j_call: TRBJ2-1
v_call: TRBV7-3
clone_size: -
d_call: -
cdr3_nt: TGTGCCAGCAGCTTAATAGGGGTAGATGAGCAGTTCTTC
cdr3_aa: CASSLIGVDEQFF

j_call: TRBJ2-2
v_call: TRBV7-2
clone_size: many
d_call: -
cdr3_nt: TGTGCCAGCAGTTCTAACAGGGACCCGACCGGGGAGCTGTTTTTT
cdr3_aa: CASSSNRDPTGELFF

j_call: TRBJ2-3
v_call: TRBV20-1
clone_size: -
d_call: -
cdr3_nt: TGCAGTGCTGGGGCACGCGGAGGAAAACGCACAGATACGCAGTATTTT
cdr3_aa: CSAGARGGKRTDTQYF

j_call: TRBJ2-3
v_call: TRBV11-2
clone_size: few
d_call: -
cdr3_nt: TGTGCCAGCAGCTTTCCCGGGATCCTACCGGATACGCAGTATTTT
cdr3_aa: CASSFPGILPDTQYF

j_call: TRBJ2-1
v_call: TRBV5-1
clone_size: few
d_call: -
cdr3_nt: TGCGCCAGCAGCCCCGGGGGAGGGACAGCTCGCAATGAGCAGTTCTTC
cdr3_aa: CASSPGGGTARNEQFF